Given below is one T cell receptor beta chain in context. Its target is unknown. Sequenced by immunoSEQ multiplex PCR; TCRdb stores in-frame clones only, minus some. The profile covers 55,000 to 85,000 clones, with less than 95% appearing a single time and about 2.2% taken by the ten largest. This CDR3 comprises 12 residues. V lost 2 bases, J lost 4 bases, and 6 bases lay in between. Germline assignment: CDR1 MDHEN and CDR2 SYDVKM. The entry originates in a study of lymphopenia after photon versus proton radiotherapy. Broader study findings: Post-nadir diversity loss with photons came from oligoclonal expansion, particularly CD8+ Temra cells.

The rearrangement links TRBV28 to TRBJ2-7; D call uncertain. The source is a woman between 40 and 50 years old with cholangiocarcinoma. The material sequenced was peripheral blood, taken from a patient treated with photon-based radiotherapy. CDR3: CASSLKGYEQYF. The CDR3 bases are TGTGCCAGCAGTTTAAAGGGTTACGAGCAGTACTTC.